This T cell receptor beta chain was observed in a study of blood T cell repertoires in COVID-19. Measured with immunoSEQ multiplex PCR; TCRdb has only the in-frame clones, and not every one. The data show 200,000 to 300,000 clones, with 75% to 90% seen just once and about 7% held by the top ten. This CDR3 is built from 16 residues. V lost 1 base and J 4 bases, leaving 19 bases between the germline ends. Germline CDR1 and CDR2: GTSNPN and SVGIG (reference sequence). The rearrangement links TRBV30 to TRBJ1-1; D may be TRBD1 (6 bases). The receptor was derived from a man aged 55 to 70 who had recovered from COVID-19. The source material was peripheral blood. The CDR3 reads CAWSGFGGRLGTEAFF. The CDR3 bases are TGTGCCTGGAGTGGTTTTGGGGGCCGCCTTGGCACTGAAGCTTTCTTT. The full variable domain, with the rest looked up from reference TRBV30 and TRBJ1-1, is SQTIHQWPATLVQPVGSPLSLECTVEGTSNPNLYWYRQAAGRGLQLLFYSVGIGQISSEVPQNLSASRPQDRQFILSSKKLLLSDSGFYLCAWSGFGGRLGTEAFFGQGTRLTVV.